Listed below are T cell receptor beta chains from one sample, sequenced in a study of T-cell memory formation after mild COVID-19. TCRdb ran MiXCR on the 5' RACE reads and lists one entry per CDR3 protein. The sample shows about 140,000 distinct CDR3 sequences, almost 25% of them seen only once. Sequences were obtained from PBMCs or a T cell subset sorted from them (not recorded which). The source is an adult woman who had mild COVID-19 (a few samples of this study predate the infection). Cell type and time point are not known. CDR3s include the opening cysteine and the closing phenylalanine or tryptophan. A D gene is named only where the DNA matches it firmly. Rows give clone size only sometimes, using once, few, many, or a class for an expanded clone.

v_call,clone_size,j_call,d_call,cdr3_aa,cdr3_nt
TRBV5-1,.,TRBJ2-2,.,CASSLVQDGTGEMFF,TGCGCCAGCAGCTTGGTACAGGACGGGACCGGGGAGATGTTTTTT
TRBV12-3/TRBV12-4,.,TRBJ1-2,TRBD1,CASSRNQGAEGYTF,TGTGCCAGCAGCCGGAATCAGGGGGCTGAGGGCTACACCTTC
TRBV3-1,.,TRBJ2-5,TRBD2,CASSPTPPLAGEVETQYF,TGTGCCAGCAGCCCAACCCCTCCACTAGCGGGAGAAGTCGAGACCCAGTACTTC
TRBV9,.,TRBJ2-2,.,CASSVWDTAETGELFF,TGTGCCAGCAGCGTCTGGGATACGGCCGAAACCGGGGAGCTGTTTTTT
TRBV5-1,many,TRBJ2-7,TRBD1,CASSPGTGPYEQYF,TGCGCCAGCAGCCCCGGGACAGGACCCTACGAGCAGTACTTC
TRBV5-1,few,TRBJ2-3,TRBD2,CASSPRTSGGLDTQYF,TGCGCCAGCAGCCCTCGGACTAGCGGGGGATTGGATACGCAGTATTTT
TRBV20-1,.,TRBJ1-4,TRBD1,CSARNRGGRKGEKLFF,TGCAGTGCTAGGAACAGGGGCGGCCGTAAGGGGGAAAAACTGTTTTTT
TRBV24-1,.,TRBJ1-5,.,CATSDLRGQPQHF,TGTGCCACCAGTGACCTCAGGGGACAGCCCCAGCATTTT
TRBV4-3,few,TRBJ1-1,.,CASSPTLENTEAFF,TGCGCCAGCAGCCCCACCCTGGAGAACACTGAAGCTTTCTTT
TRBV7-2,few,TRBJ1-1,.,CASSFPAQYAEAFF,TGTGCCAGCAGCTTCCCGGCTCAGTACGCTGAAGCTTTCTTT
TRBV29-1,.,TRBJ2-7,.,CSVHHGESYEQYF,TGCAGCGTTCACCACGGGGAGTCCTACGAGCAGTACTTC
TRBV4-1,.,TRBJ2-3,.,CASSQPLKRITGSQDTQYF,TGCGCCAGCAGCCAACCCCTGAAGAGGATCACAGGCTCGCAAGATACGCAGTATTTT
TRBV29-1,few,TRBJ2-7,TRBD1,CSVSTGGNDEQYF,TGCAGCGTTTCGACAGGGGGCAACGACGAGCAGTACTTC
TRBV9,few,TRBJ2-7,.,CASSVGDRSYEQYF,TGTGCCAGCAGCGTAGGCGACAGGTCCTACGAGCAGTACTTC
TRBV19,few,TRBJ1-1,.,CASSIEAGGGTEAFF,TGTGCCAGTAGTATAGAGGCGGGAGGAGGCACTGAAGCTTTCTTT
TRBV19,.,TRBJ1-2,.,CASIGTFNYGYTF,TGTGCCAGTATAGGTACCTTCAACTATGGCTACACCTTC
TRBV12-3/TRBV12-4,.,TRBJ2-7,TRBD1,CASSFGQGRYEQYF,TGTGCCAGCAGTTTTGGACAGGGGAGGTACGAGCAGTACTTC
TRBV15,.,TRBJ2-2,.,CATRDPPTGELFF,TGTGCCACCAGGGATCCCCCAACCGGGGAGCTGTTTTTT
TRBV30,.,TRBJ2-3,TRBD2,CAWSEGLAEPDTQYF,TGTGCCTGGAGTGAGGGACTAGCGGAACCAGATACGCAGTATTTT
TRBV5-6,few,TRBJ1-4,.,CASSLVGAATNEKLFF,TGTGCCAGCAGCTTGGTAGGCGCTGCAACTAATGAAAAACTGTTTTTT
TRBV7-6,few,TRBJ1-1,.,CASSFREGMNTEAFF,TGTGCCAGCAGCTTCAGGGAGGGGATGAACACTGAAGCTTTCTTT
TRBV29-1,.,TRBJ2-1,TRBD1,CSVVGQRGEFF,TGCAGCGTCGTGGGACAGCGTGGGGAGTTCTTC
TRBV19,.,TRBJ2-3,.,CASCRGDTQYF,TGTGCCAGCTGTCGGGGGGATACGCAGTATTTT
TRBV7-3,many,TRBJ2-1,TRBD2,CASSLGGSPYNEQFF,TGTGCCAGCAGCTTAGGCGGGAGTCCCTACAATGAGCAGTTCTTC
TRBV9,few,TRBJ1-1,TRBD1,CASSAWTGGEGTEAFF,TGTGCCAGCAGCGCCTGGACAGGGGGCGAAGGCACTGAAGCTTTCTTT
TRBV30,few,TRBJ1-2,.,CAWRVIGPGVDYGYTF,TGTGCCTGGAGGGTAATCGGGCCAGGGGTAGACTATGGCTACACCTTC
TRBV2,.,TRBJ1-3,.,CASSGTTPEGSGNTIYF,TGTGCCAGCAGTGGAACAACCCCGGAGGGGTCTGGAAACACCATATATTTT
TRBV24-1,.,TRBJ1-1,.,CATSEAGTKGTEAFF,TGTGCCACCAGTGAGGCCGGGACAAAGGGGACTGAAGCTTTCTTT
TRBV5-1,few,TRBJ1-1,.,CASSFRGAQATEAFF,TGCGCCAGCAGCTTCCGGGGGGCGCAGGCCACTGAAGCTTTCTTT